This T cell receptor (beta chain) was found in a study of shared clonotypes between healthy human individuals. Study as a whole: The donor group consisted of two women and a few men, aged 18 to 49. General study points: Few donors restricted represented genetic and exposure-history diversity.

A note on this clone: Its specificity is unknown.

V was trimmed by 0 bases and J by 0 bases, leaving 6 bases between them. This CDR3 is built from 14 residues. CDR1 and CDR2 from the germline V gene are SGHVT and SQSDAQ. Sequencing was performed with immunoSEQ multiplex PCR; in TCRdb, only in-frame clones are kept and a portion is missing. The sample has around 200,000 clones, 65% to 80% seen once. Recent acute infections and vaccinations were absent in the healthy HIV-negative adult donors. The receptor comes from a man in his thirties or forties in good health. V usage is TRBV7-4 and J usage is TRBJ2-7; D uncertain. Sequencing was performed on memory CD4+ T cells sorted from blood. As for subset: CD45RA-negative fraction. The CDR3 nucleotides are TGTGCCAGCAGCTTAGCTGGCAACTCCTACGAGCAGTACTTC. This codes for CASSLAGNSYEQYF.